The 23 T cell receptor beta chains below come from one sample, sequenced in a study of T cell repertoires in cytomegalovirus infection. These TCRs are of unknown antigen specificity. TCRdb processed the reads anew with MiXCR; each CDR3 protein has one entry. The table lists over 55,000 distinct CDR3 sequences, roughly a fifth of them singletons. Sample: CD8+ T cells from cultured PBMCs, taken from culture after CMV antigen stimulation. The origin of the receptors is a human donor in good health (CMV status not recorded). Some clones in this sample may be carry-over from other donors' samples.

In this sample, this clonotype turned up a few times. V usage is TRBV7-3 and J usage is TRBJ1-1, with TRBD1 as a possible D gene (5 bases). Germline lookup yields CDR1 SGHTA and CDR2 FQGTGA. CDR3 length: 14 residues. The V and J ends lost 4 bases and 1 base respectively, with 10 bases between them. The DNA of the CDR3 is TGTGCCAGCAGCTCCGTCGGGGGGAACACTGAAGCTTTCTTT. Translation gives CASSSVGGNTEAFF.

This clonotype has a handful of counts. The V call is TRBV6-1, the J call TRBJ2-3, with D hard to call. Germline values: CDR1 MNHNS, CDR2 SASEGT. CDR3 size: 9 residues. The CDR3 loop is CASKDTQYF. The CDR3 DNA is TGTGCAAGTAAGGATACGCAGTATTTT.

The chain joins TRBV20-1 to TRBJ1-1; D is uncertain. Trimming removed 0 bases at V and 4 bases at J, with 12 bases between. This CDR3 is 14 amino acids long. Germline CDR1 and CDR2: DFQATT and SNEGSKA (reference sequence). The chain's CDR3 is CSAREAVATTEAFF. CDR3 in DNA: TGCAGTGCTAGAGAGGCTGTGGCTACCACTGAAGCTTTCTTT.

V gene TRBV6-1 combines with J gene TRBJ1-1; D is unclear. Trimming took off 2 bases at V and 4 bases at J, with 2 bases between the two ends. The germline gives CDR1 MNHNS, CDR2 SASEGT. The CDR3 totals 11 residues. CDR3 amino acids: CASSEFTEAFF. CDR3 bases: TGTGCCAGCAGTGAATTCACTGAAGCTTTCTTT.

This clonotype was recorded a few times. As DNA, the CDR3 is TGTGCCAGCAGCGGACAGGTTCCGAACACTGAAGCTTTCTTT. Translating it yields CASSGQVPNTEAFF. The chain joins TRBV9 to TRBJ1-1, with D possibly matching TRBD1 (6 bases). V lost 3 bases to trimming and J lost 1 base, with 10 bases between them. Germline CDR1 reads SGDLS; CDR2 reads YYNGEE. This CDR3 is built from 14 residues.

This chain links TRBV19 with TRBJ2-2; 10 nucleotides agree with TRBD2. The CDR3 has 18 amino acids. V shed 0 bases, J shed 6 bases, and the junction held 10 bases outside the gene matches. Germline V gives CDR1 LNHDA, CDR2 SQIVND (reference sequence). The CDR3 here is CASSIDTAGGPIAGELFF. DNA of the CDR3: TGTGCCAGTAGTATAGATACAGCGGGGGGGCCGATCGCCGGGGAGCTGTTTTTT.

This clonotype was observed a few times. The chain couples TRBV7-2 to TRBJ1-1, with 8 nucleotides matching TRBD1. Germline CDR1 and CDR2: SGHTA and FQGNSA. V dropped 3 bases and J dropped 1; count of bases not matched to a gene: 13. This CDR3 comprises 18 residues. The CDR3 coding sequence is TGTGCCAGCAGCTTTTTGCCAGGGGGCGCAATAAAGAACACTGAAGCTTTCTTT. Its protein is CASSFLPGGAIKNTEAFF.

This clonotype occurred a few times. The chain couples TRBV20-1 to TRBJ2-5; D may be TRBD1 or TRBD2 (5 bases each). CDR3 length: 12 amino acids. Trimming cost V 3 bases and J 4 bases, with 9 bases left between them. Germline CDR1 reads DFQATT; CDR2 reads SNEGSKA (reference sequence). Here the CDR3 DNA reads TGCAGTGCTAGTCCCGGGACAGAGACCCAGTACTTC. As protein: CSASPGTETQYF.

The rearrangement uses TRBV6-1 and TRBJ1-5; D is undetermined. Germline CDR1 is MNHNS and CDR2 is SASEGT. V was shortened by 1 base and J by 1 base, with 11 bases between the two germline ends. CDR3 size: 16 residues. The CDR3 DNA sequence: TGTGCCAGCAGTGAAGTATGGTTGACGAGCAATCAGCCCCAGCATTTT. Translation: CASSEVWLTSNQPQHF.

This chain joins TRBV4-1 and TRBJ1-2; no reliable D call. V was trimmed by 0 bases and J by 8 bases, leaving 7 bases between them. Germline V gene lookup returns CDR1 MGHRA and CDR2 YSYEKL. This CDR3 is 12 amino acids long. CDR3 in amino acids: CASSQDLRGYTF. The CDR3 DNA is TGCGCCAGCAGCCAAGATCTTAGGGGCTACACCTTC.

The CDR3 DNA is TGTGCCAGCAGTTTAAGTGGGGCCCATGAGCAGTTCTTC. Amino acids: CASSLSGAHEQFF. V gene TRBV12-3 or TRBV12-4 combines with J gene TRBJ2-1; maybe TRBD1 (5 bases). This CDR3 comprises 13 residues. Trimming took 2 bases from V and 8 from J, leaving 10 bases between them.

The rearrangement links TRBV7-2 to TRBJ2-7; D not certain. Trimming shortened V by 2 bases and J by 0 bases, and 8 bases separated the two germline ends. Germline CDR1 is SGHTA and CDR2 is FQGNSA. CDR3 length: 14 amino acids. The CDR3 region has the DNA TGTGCCAGCAGCTTATGGGGTCCCTCCTACGAGCAGTACTTC. Its translation is CASSLWGPSYEQYF. Looking up the rest from reference TRBV7-2 and TRBJ2-7 gives the full variable domain: GAGVSQSPSNKVTEKGKDVELRCDPISGHTALYWYRQSLGQGLEFLIYFQGNSAPDKSGLPSDRFSAERTGGSVSTLTIQRTQQEDSAVYLCASSLWGPSYEQYFGPGTRLTVT.

This clonotype has just a few counts. V is TRBV9 and J is TRBJ2-1; TRBD1 matches 12 bases. The CDR3 is 15 residues long. Per the germline V gene, CDR1 is SGDLS and CDR2 is YYNGEE. V was clipped by 7 bases and J by 6 bases; unmatched bases: 8. The CDR3 is CASGTGTGGINEQFF. The CDR3 DNA reads TGTGCCAGCGGAACCGGGACAGGGGGCATCAATGAGCAGTTCTTC.

This rearrangement joins TRBV6-8 to TRBJ2-7, with D possibly TRBD2 on 5 matching bases. The germline gives CDR1 MNHGY, CDR2 SAAAGT. The V gene lost 0 bases and the J gene lost 4 bases, with 16 bases spanning the gap. There are 16 residues in the CDR3. The CDR3 bases are TGTGCCAGCAGTTACTCGAACTGGGGAGCGACATACGAGCAGTACTTC. It codes for CASSYSNWGATYEQYF.

This clonotype was picked up a small number of times. V is TRBV29-1 and J is TRBJ2-7; D ambiguous. The CDR3 runs to 13 residues. Trimming shortened V by 4 bases and J by 0 bases, and 10 bases separated the two germline ends. Per germline, CDR1 SQVTM and CDR2 ANQGSEA. As DNA, the CDR3 is TGCAGCGTTGTGGACGGGCGCTCCTACGAGCAGTACTTC. This translates into CSVVDGRSYEQYF.

This clonotype was seen more than once but under ten times. The chain is built from TRBV6-6 and TRBJ2-3, with TRBD2 matching 8 bases. The CDR3 is made up of 15 amino acids. V lost 5 bases, J lost 4 bases, and 8 bases stayed unmatched. CDR1 is MNHNY and CDR2 is SVGAGI in the germline V gene (reference sequence). CDR3 sequence: CASSNRGGRADTQYF. The CDR3 nucleotides read TGTGCCAGCAGTAATCGGGGGGGCCGGGCAGATACGCAGTATTTT.

There are many counts of this clonotype. The chain carries TRBV5-6 and TRBJ2-7; D is uncertain. The V and J ends lost 0 bases and 4 bases respectively, with 2 bases between them. The CDR3 spans 11 residues. CDR1 and CDR2 from the germline V gene are SGHDT and YYEEEE. The CDR3 DNA reads TGTGCCAGCAGCTTGGGATACGAGCAGTACTTC. Its protein product is CASSLGYEQYF.

This clonotype turned up a few times. This chain joins TRBV5-5 and TRBJ2-7; TRBD1 agrees at 8 bases. The CDR3 sequence is 15 residues long. Germline V gene lookup returns CDR1 SGHKS and CDR2 YYEKEE (reference sequence). J lost 4 bases, V lost 2 bases, and 8 bases had no gene match. CDR3 residues: CASSFDRGLPYEQYF. As DNA, the CDR3 is TGTGCCAGCAGCTTCGACAGGGGCCTTCCATACGAGCAGTACTTC.

This chain connects TRBV9 to TRBJ2-7, with a possible D match to TRBD1 (5 bases). The V end was cut by 0 bases, the J end by 1 base, with 8 bases between. Germline-derived CDR1 and CDR2 are SGDLS and YYNGEE. The length of the CDR3 is 14 residues. The CDR3 nucleotides read TGTGCCAGCAGCGTAGGGGGCAAATCCTACGAGCAGTACTTC. Amino acids: CASSVGGKSYEQYF.

The rearrangement joins TRBV7-2 to TRBJ2-5, with TRBD2 matching over 12 bases. CDR3 length: 16 residues. Unmatched junction bases numbered 3, after V lost 3 bases and J lost 1 base. Germline CDR1 SGHTA, CDR2 FQGNSA. CDR3 amino acids: CASSFRTSGTQETQYF. The CDR3 nucleotides are TGTGCCAGCAGCTTCCGGACTAGCGGGACCCAAGAGACCCAGTACTTC.

In its sample, this clonotype was seen a few times. This rearrangement joins TRBV7-2 to TRBJ2-1; D gene ambiguous. There are 12 residues in the CDR3. The V and J ends lost 0 bases and 10 bases respectively, with 7 bases between them. Germline lookup yields CDR1 SGHTA and CDR2 FQGNSA. The chain's CDR3 is CASSLAGYEQFF. CDR3 DNA: TGTGCCAGCAGCTTAGCGGGGTACGAGCAGTTCTTC. Filled out from reference TRBV7-2 and TRBJ2-1, the complete variable domain reads GAGVSQSPSNKVTEKGKDVELRCDPISGHTALYWYRQSLGQGLEFLIYFQGNSAPDKSGLPSDRFSAERTGGSVSTLTIQRTQQEDSAVYLCASSLAGYEQFFGPGTRLTVL.

The genes are TRBV7-9 and TRBJ1-1; no reliable D call. CDR1 is SEHNR and CDR2 is FQNEAQ in the germline V gene (reference sequence). The V gene lost 5 bases and the J gene lost 5 bases, with 18 bases spanning the gap. There are 15 residues in the CDR3. The CDR3 nucleotides are TGTGCCAGCAGCCAATCTCAGCTTCCGAGGACTGAAGCTTTCTTT. It specifies CASSQSQLPRTEAFF.

The chain links TRBV27 to TRBJ1-4; no clear D. CDR3 length equals 13 residues. CDR1 and CDR2 (germline): MNHEY, SMNVEV (reference sequence). Trimming removed 2 bases at V and 8 bases at J, with 9 bases between. The CDR3 here is CASSLGRSEKLFF. Written as DNA, the CDR3 is TGTGCCAGCAGTTTAGGGAGATCCGAAAAACTGTTTTTT.